This T cell receptor beta chain was captured in a study of breast tumors, draining lymph nodes, adjacent tissues. Study-wide results and limits: Tumor and nontumor repertoires were significantly more similar in luminal-like than in basal-like breast cancer. Data fit most tumor T cells coming from lymph node, expanding in tumor. The lymph node origin of tumor T cells was framed as consistent with a hypothesis, not demonstrated. Compared with lymph nodes, tumors were less diverse; compared with nontumor tissue, more.

Samples came from axillary lymph nodes draining the breast cancer. V lost 0 bases and J lost 7; bases outside the gene matches: 18. The CDR3 consists of 21 residues. The germline V gene has CDR1 SEHNR and CDR2 FQNEAQ (reference sequence). TCRdb itself ran the multiplex PCR reads through MiXCR, one entry per CDR3 protein. The sample yields about 89,000 distinct CDR3 sequences, more than 25% seen once. The table lists this clonotype with many counts. What it binds is not known. This clonotype was obtained from a female donor with breast cancer. Some clones in this sample may be carry-over from other donors' samples. The chain couples TRBV7-9 to TRBJ2-5, with 15 bases fitting TRBD2. Material: axillary lymph node tissue. The CDR3 loop reads CASSLAPGLAGGLPLLGTQYF. The CDR3 DNA sequence: TGTGCCAGCAGCTTAGCGCCGGGACTAGCGGGAGGCCTTCCACTGTTAGGGACCCAGTACTTC.